The clone carrying this T cell receptor (beta chain) is medium-sized (0.01 to 0.1%). The antigen is unknown. Germline V gene data show CDR1 as ENHRY and CDR2 as SYGVKD. This CDR3 comprises 14 residues. Trimming took off 5 bases at V and 4 bases at J, with 13 bases between the two ends. The data stem from a study of spatial heterogeneity in lung cancer. Study context: Detection of beta-chain sequences consistently exceeded that of alpha-chain sequences. Across the raw uncorrected reads, a unique TCR and UMI combination was observed, on average, more than ten times.

All TCR cDNA molecules were individually tagged with a unique molecular identifier. TCRdb passed the 5' RACE reads through MiXCR, listing each CDR3 protein once. Of 1,500 to 2,000 distinct CDR3 sequences in the sample, 4.6% were seen once. General study results and limits: Tumors with more nonsynonymous mutations had more expanded intratumoral alpha and beta TCRs.

The time point here: sample taken at primary tumor resection. The sequenced material consisted of unsorted whole RNA from tumor, nontumor lung or frozen PBMC. Here the sequenced sample was lung tumor tissue, taken at surgery. The chain carries TRBV10-3 and TRBJ2-3; D is ambiguous. This clonotype originated in a male donor with early-stage non-small cell lung cancer. CDR3: CAISPPSAPDTQYF. The DNA of the CDR3 is TGTGCCATCAGTCCGCCCTCTGCCCCAGATACGCAGTATTTT.